This is a list of T cell receptor beta chains from one sample in a study of blood T cells in healthy people across ages. TCRdb re-called the 5' RACE reads through MiXCR, storing one row per CDR3 protein. The sample consists of around 1.5 million distinct CDR3 sequences, 40% to 50% of them appearing once. Sequenced: blood. The origin of the receptors is a woman younger than 30 in good health. CDR3s include the opening cysteine and the closing phenylalanine or tryptophan. D genes are given only for firm matches. Where a row states a size, it is once, few, many or the class of an expanded clone; other rows omit it.

D	V	length	size	J	DNA	CDR3
TRBD1	TRBV5-1	14	many	TRBJ2-4	TGCGCCAGCAGCTTGGACAGGGGAGAAAACATTCAGTACTTC	CASSLDRGENIQYF
TRBD1	TRBV10-3	14	few	TRBJ2-7	TGTGCCATCAGTTACGACAGGGATTACTACGAGCAGTACTTC	CAISYDRDYYEQYF
.	TRBV7-2	17	.	TRBJ1-6	TGTGCCAGCAGAGGAGGGGGAACAGAGACCTATAATTCACCCCTCCACTTT	CASRGGGTETYNSPLHF
.	TRBV5-1	11	many	TRBJ2-7	TGCGCCAGCAGCTACTACAATGAGCAGTACTTC	CASSYYNEQYF
TRBD2	TRBV7-9	15	.	TRBJ2-1	TGTGCCAGCAGCCGACCGGGACTAAATTACAATGAGCAGTTCTTC	CASSRPGLNYNEQFF
.	TRBV7-9	15	few	TRBJ2-4	TGTGCCAGCAGCCCGAGCGGGCAGGGACTGAACATTCAGTACTTC	CASSPSGQGLNIQYF
.	TRBV25-1	12	.	TRBJ1-6	TGTGCCAGCAGTTGGGGAAATTCACCCCTCCACTTT	CASSWGNSPLHF
TRBD1	TRBV10-2	15	.	TRBJ1-1	TGCGCCACGGGACAGGGGAGGGGATTGGACACTGAAGCTTTCTTT	CATGQGRGLDTEAFF
TRBD2	TRBV6-5	16	.	TRBJ2-3	TGTGCCAGCAGTTCCCGACTAGCGGAGACCACAGATACGCAGTATTTT	CASSSRLAETTDTQYF
TRBD1	TRBV12-3/TRBV12-4	14	few	TRBJ2-1	TGTGCCAGCAGTTTCCAGGGACAGGGTTTTGAGCAGTTCTTC	CASSFQGQGFEQFF
TRBD1	TRBV20-1	15	few	TRBJ1-2	TGCAGTGCTAGGGGGGGACAGGGGGGGAACTATGGCTACACCTTC	CSARGGQGGNYGYTF
TRBD1	TRBV4-1	16	.	TRBJ1-2	TGCGCCAGCAGCCAAGATAGAGACAGGGCATTGAGTGGCTACACCTTC	CASSQDRDRALSGYTF
.	TRBV6-2/TRBV6-3	13	.	TRBJ2-7	TGTGCCAGCAGTGACGGCGATCCCTACGAGCAGTACTTC	CASSDGDPYEQYF
.	TRBV30	12	.	TRBJ2-1	TGTGCCTGGAAACTAGCCAACAATGAGCAGTTCTTC	CAWKLANNEQFF
.	TRBV29-1	12	.	TRBJ2-5	TGCAGCGTTGGGGGGGGGCAATATGAGCGGTACTTC	CSVGGGQYERYF
.	TRBV18	16	.	TRBJ2-5	TGTGCCAGCTCATTACGCGCGACTATAGCTCAAGAGACCCAGTACTTC	CASSLRATIAQETQYF
.	TRBV7-7	15	.	TRBJ2-1	TGTGCCAGCAGCTTAGGAACTAGTGGGTTCAATGAGCAGTTCTTC	CASSLGTSGFNEQFF
TRBD1	TRBV24-1	16	.	TRBJ2-1	TGTGCCACCAGTGCCCCCCCGGGACAGGGGCCCAATGAGCAGTTCTTC	CATSAPPGQGPNEQFF
TRBD2	TRBV6-5	18	few	TRBJ2-7	TGTGCCAGCAGTTACACACAATCCGGGACTACGAGCTCCTACGAGCAGTACTTC	CASSYTQSGTTSSYEQYF
TRBD2	TRBV7-6	16	.	TRBJ2-7	TGTGCCAGCAGCTTAGGGACGGCGGGAGGGTTTGATGAGCAGTACTTC	CASSLGTAGGFDEQYF
TRBD2	TRBV10-3	15	few	TRBJ2-3	TGTGCCATCACCCCTGGGACTAGCTTCTCAGATACGCAGTATTTT	CAITPGTSFSDTQYF
.	TRBV7-2	15	.	TRBJ2-1	TGTGCCAGCAGCTTCCCCCCGGGGCTGGCTCTTGAGCAGTTCTTC	CASSFPPGLALEQFF
TRBD2	TRBV7-9	16	.	TRBJ2-7	TGTGCCAGCAGCGCGAGCTCTAGCGGGGACTCCTACGAGCAGTACTTC	CASSASSSGDSYEQYF
TRBD2	TRBV12-3/TRBV12-4	15	.	TRBJ2-1	TGTGCCAACAGTCCGACTAGCGGGAGTGGCCATGAGCAGTTCTTC	CANSPTSGSGHEQFF
.	TRBV10-3	13	.	TRBJ2-1	TGTGCCATCAGTGAGTTCCGAAACAATGAGCAGTTCTTC	CAISEFRNNEQFF
TRBD2	TRBV7-9	19	.	TRBJ2-3	TGTGCCAGCAGCCGGACTAGCGGGGGTCCCGGCGGGGGCGCAGATACGCAGTATTTT	CASSRTSGGPGGGADTQYF
.	TRBV6-6	14	.	TRBJ1-1	TGTGCCAGCAGGGACCACGATCGGGACACTGAAGCTTTCTTT	CASRDHDRDTEAFF
.	TRBV15	15	.	TRBJ2-1	TGTGCCACCAGCAGAGACCCGGCCTCCTACAATGAGCAGTTCTTC	CATSRDPASYNEQFF
TRBD1	TRBV10-3	18	.	TRBJ1-5	TGTGCCATCAGTGACTCGAGGACAGGGGCCGCTAGCAATCAGCCCCAGCATTTT	CAISDSRTGAASNQPQHF
TRBD1	TRBV6-5	14	once	TRBJ1-1	TGTGCCAGCAGGCCCGGACAGGGAAGCACTGAGGCTTTCTTT	CASRPGQGSTEAFF
TRBD1	TRBV13	15	.	TRBJ2-5	TGTGCCAGCAGCTTAAGACAGGGGTCAGTAGATGAGCAGTACTTC	CASSLRQGSVDEQYF
TRBD1	TRBV7-9	14	.	TRBJ2-7	TGTGCCAGCAGCACTCGGACAGGAGCCTACGAGCAGTACTTC	CASSTRTGAYEQYF